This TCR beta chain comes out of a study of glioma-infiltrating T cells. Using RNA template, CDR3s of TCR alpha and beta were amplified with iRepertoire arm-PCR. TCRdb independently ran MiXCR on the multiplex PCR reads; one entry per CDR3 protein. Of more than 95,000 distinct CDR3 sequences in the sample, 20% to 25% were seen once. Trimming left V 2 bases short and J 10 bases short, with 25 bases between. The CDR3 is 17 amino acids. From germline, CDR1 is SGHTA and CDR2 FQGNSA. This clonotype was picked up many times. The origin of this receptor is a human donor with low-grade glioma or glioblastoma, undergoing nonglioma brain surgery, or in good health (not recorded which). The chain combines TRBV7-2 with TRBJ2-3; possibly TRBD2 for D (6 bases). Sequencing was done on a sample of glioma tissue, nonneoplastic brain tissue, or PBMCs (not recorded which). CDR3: CASSLPLPPGLKTSQYF. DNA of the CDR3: TGTGCCAGCAGCTTACCCCTGCCTCCGGGACTCAAAACATCGCAGTATTTT.